A selection of T cell receptor beta chains follows, all from one sample in a study of graft-versus-host responses after intestinal transplantation. The table came from immunoSEQ multiplex PCR; TCRdb's copy has only in-frame clones and leaves some out. The sample has roughly 4,100 clones, roughly 85% seen once. The material sequenced was ileum tissue, taken approximately 660 days after intestinal transplant. The source of these receptors is a human patient who received an intestinal transplant, so some T cells may come from the graft donor. CDR3s include the opening cysteine and the closing phenylalanine or tryptophan. Each record gives: D gene, clone size, J gene, V gene, CDR3 DNA, CDR3 protein. D genes are given only for firm matches. Clone size appears in some rows only: once, few, many, or a class for an expanded clone.

>NA|NA|TRBJ2-1|TRBV19
TGTGCCAGTAGTATAGATTACCGGGGGGAGCAGTTCTTC
CASSIDYRGEQFF
>NA|NA|TRBJ1-6|TRBV18
TGTGCCAGCTCATCGCACAGGGATTCACCCCTCCACTTT
CASSSHRDSPLHF
>TRBD1|NA|TRBJ1-5|TRBV6-1
TGTGCCAGCAGTGAATTCAAAGGGGACAGAGCTTTTAGCAATCAGCCCCAGCATTTT
CASSEFKGDRAFSNQPQHF
>NA|few|TRBJ2-5|TRBV20-1
TGCAGTGCTAGAGATCTTTCCACCCAGTACTTC
CSARDLSTQYF
>NA|NA|TRBJ2-7|TRBV5-6
TGTGCCAGCAGCGGGGGCTTAGGACAGAACCTCTACGAGCAGTACTTC
CASSGGLGQNLYEQYF
>NA|NA|TRBJ1-1|TRBV7-9
TGTGCCAGCAGCTTGGGACGGTTTAACACTGAAGCTTTCTTT
CASSLGRFNTEAFF
>NA|NA|TRBJ1-1|TRBV6-1
TGTGCCAGCAGTGGATACGTTGGTGGGAACACTGAAGCTTTCTTT
CASSGYVGGNTEAFF
>TRBD1|NA|TRBJ1-6|TRBV5-4
TGTGCCAGCAGCATGACAGGGGGCGCGGAGGAGTCACCCCTCCACTTT
CASSMTGGAEESPLHF
>TRBD1|NA|TRBJ1-2|TRBV11-2
TGTGCCAGCAGCGAAGACAGGGGGACGGGTGGCTACACCTTC
CASSEDRGTGGYTF
>TRBD2|NA|TRBJ2-3|TRBV27
TGTGCCAGCCGAGGACTAGCGGGGTATTGGGATACGCAGTATTTT
CASRGLAGYWDTQYF
>TRBD1|NA|TRBJ2-7|TRBV2
TGTGCCAGCAGTAGGGGGGACAGGGGGACCTACGAGCAGTACTTC
CASSRGDRGTYEQYF
>TRBD1|NA|TRBJ2-7|TRBV7-8
TGTGCCAGCAGCTTAAGGACAGGGGCCTACGAGCAGTACTTC
CASSLRTGAYEQYF
>NA|NA|TRBJ1-1|TRBV7-3
TGTGCCAGCAGCTTAAAGCCGGACACTGAAGCTTTCTTT
CASSLKPDTEAFF
>NA|once|TRBJ1-1|TRBV4-1
TGCGCCAGCAGCCCCTTGGGGACCTCAACCCAGGGGAACACTGAAGCTTTCTTT
CASSPLGTSTQGNTEAFF
>TRBD1|NA|TRBJ1-2|TRBV7-9
TGTGCCAGCAGCTCCCCTGGACAGGGGGATTTTGGCTACACCTTC
CASSSPGQGDFGYTF
>NA|NA|TRBJ2-5|TRBV19
TGTGCCAGTAGTATGTCGGGTGAGGAGACCCAGTACTTC
CASSMSGEETQYF
>TRBD1|NA|TRBJ1-1|TRBV7-9
TGTGCCAGCAGCTTAGCCGGGACAGGGGGCCTTATGAACACTGAAGCTTTCTTT
CASSLAGTGGLMNTEAFF
>NA|NA|TRBJ2-3|TRBV12-5
TGTGCTAGTGCCCGACAGGAGTCCTCCCCCGGGGCGCAGTATTTT
CASARQESSPGAQYF
>TRBD1|NA|TRBJ1-1|TRBV4-1
TGCGCCAGCAGCCCGGACAGGGGACTAAACACTGAAGCTTTCTTT
CASSPDRGLNTEAFF
>NA|NA|TRBJ1-2|TRBV7-8
TGTGCCAGCAGTGAGGGGGAATATGGCTACACCTTC
CASSEGEYGYTF
>NA|NA|TRBJ2-7|TRBV5-1
TGCGCCAGCAGCATGCGAGAATTATCAGGCGAGCAGTACTTC
CASSMRELSGEQYF
>NA|NA|TRBJ2-3|TRBV6-4
TGTGCCAGCAGTCACACTGCCCAGTTGGGGCGAGTTACGCAGTATTTT
CASSHTAQLGRVTQYF
>NA|NA|TRBJ2-7|TRBV7-9
TGTGCCAGCAGCTTAGCGCCGGGTCCCTTTTACGAGCAGTACTTC
CASSLAPGPFYEQYF
>NA|NA|TRBJ2-7|TRBV30
TGTGCCTGGAGACCGGGACTTTATCCCTACGAGCAGTACTTC
CAWRPGLYPYEQYF
>NA|NA|TRBJ1-2|TRBV7-9
TGTGCCAGCAGCTGGCTGGGAAGGGATAGAGACTTCTATGGCTACACCTTC
CASSWLGRDRDFYGYTF
>NA|NA|TRBJ2-7|TRBV10-2
TGCGCCAGCAGTGAGGCCCCCAAACCCTACGAGCAGTACTTC
CASSEAPKPYEQYF
>TRBD1|NA|TRBJ2-1|TRBV10-3
TGTGCCACAGCCGGGACAGAGGACTACAATGAGCAGTTCTTC
CATAGTEDYNEQFF
>NA|NA|TRBJ1-2|TRBV25-1
TGTGCCAGCAGTGACCCTACCGGGGGCCGTTATGGCTACACCTTC
CASSDPTGGRYGYTF
>NA|NA|TRBJ1-5|TRBV30
TGTGCCTGGAGTGTAGGAGTAAATCAGCCCCAGCATTTT
CAWSVGVNQPQHF
>TRBD2|once|TRBJ2-2|TRBV7-8
TGTGCCAGCAGCTTAGTCGGCGGGGGGGCCGTTGGGGAGCTGTTTTTT
CASSLVGGGAVGELFF
>TRBD2|NA|TRBJ2-7|TRBV7-2
TGTGCCAGCAGCTTAGTGGCTAGCGGAACCTACGAGCAGTACTTC
CASSLVASGTYEQYF
>TRBD1|NA|TRBJ2-1|TRBV29-1
TGCAGCGTTCGACAGGGGAACAATGAGCAGTTCTTC
CSVRQGNNEQFF
>TRBD2|NA|TRBJ2-4|TRBV12-5
TGTGCTAGTGCTAATGGGGTAGCGGGGGGTTTAGCCAAAAACATTCAGTACTTC
CASANGVAGGLAKNIQYF
>TRBD2|NA|TRBJ2-3|TRBV10-3
TGTGCCATCAGGGCCATTCCCGGGGGGTCTAACACAGATACGCAGTATTTT
CAIRAIPGGSNTDTQYF
>NA|NA|TRBJ2-2|TRBV4-1
TGCGCCAGCAGCCAAGAAATAAGACTGATCCCTCCCTCAACCGGGGAGCTGTTTTTT
CASSQEIRLIPPSTGELFF
>NA|NA|TRBJ1-2|TRBV6-1
TGTGCCAGCAGCCAGGTGGGGGGCCTCTATGGCTACACCTTC
CASSQVGGLYGYTF
>NA|NA|TRBJ1-1|TRBV4-1
TGCGCCAGCAGCCGAGGAGCTGAAGCTTTCTTT
CASSRGAEAFF
>NA|NA|TRBJ1-3|TRBV11-2
TGTGCCAGCAGCTTAGCGGCATTGGGAAACACCATATATTTT
CASSLAALGNTIYF
>NA|NA|TRBJ2-7|TRBV7-6
TGTGCCAGCAGCCCGACAGTTACCTCCCTGCCTTCCTTC
CASSPTVTSLPSF
>NA|NA|TRBJ2-2|TRBV19
TGTGCCAGTAGTTCGGGAAGGGCGGGCACCGGGGAGCTGTTTTTT
CASSSGRAGTGELFF
>NA|NA|TRBJ1-2|TRBV11-2
TGTGCCAGCAGCTTAGATCGAGGGGCGGAGGGCTACACCTTC
CASSLDRGAEGYTF
>TRBD1|NA|TRBJ2-1|TRBV5-4
TGTGCCAGCAGCTTGAGGGCAGGGGGTTCATACAATGAGCAGTTCTTC
CASSLRAGGSYNEQFF
>NA|NA|TRBJ2-1|TRBV5-8
TGTGCCAGCAGCTCTTCCGGGGCCCACTACGGGAGTGAGCAGTTCTTC
CASSSSGAHYGSEQFF
>TRBD2|NA|TRBJ2-3|TRBV29-1
TGCAGCGTTGAATCCAAAAACCTACCCGTTTTTGCGGGGGGCTCAGATACGCAGTATTTT
CSVESKNLPVFAGGSDTQYF
>NA|once|TRBJ2-1|TRBV9
TGTGCCAGCAGCGTGACACCAGGGAGTGAGCAGTTCTTC
CASSVTPGSEQFF